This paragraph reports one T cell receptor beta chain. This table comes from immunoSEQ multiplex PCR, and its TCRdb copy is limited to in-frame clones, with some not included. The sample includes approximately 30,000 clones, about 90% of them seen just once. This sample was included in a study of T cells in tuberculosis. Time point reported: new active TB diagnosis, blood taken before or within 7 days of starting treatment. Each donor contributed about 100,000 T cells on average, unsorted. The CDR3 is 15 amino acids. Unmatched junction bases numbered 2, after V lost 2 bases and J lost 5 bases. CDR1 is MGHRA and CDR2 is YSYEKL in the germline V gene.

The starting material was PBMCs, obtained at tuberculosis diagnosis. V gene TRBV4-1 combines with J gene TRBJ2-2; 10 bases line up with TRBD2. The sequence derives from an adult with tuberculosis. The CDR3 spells CASSQLAGVTGELFF. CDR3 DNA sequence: TGCGCCAGCAGCCAACTAGCGGGGGTGACCGGGGAGCTGTTTTTT.